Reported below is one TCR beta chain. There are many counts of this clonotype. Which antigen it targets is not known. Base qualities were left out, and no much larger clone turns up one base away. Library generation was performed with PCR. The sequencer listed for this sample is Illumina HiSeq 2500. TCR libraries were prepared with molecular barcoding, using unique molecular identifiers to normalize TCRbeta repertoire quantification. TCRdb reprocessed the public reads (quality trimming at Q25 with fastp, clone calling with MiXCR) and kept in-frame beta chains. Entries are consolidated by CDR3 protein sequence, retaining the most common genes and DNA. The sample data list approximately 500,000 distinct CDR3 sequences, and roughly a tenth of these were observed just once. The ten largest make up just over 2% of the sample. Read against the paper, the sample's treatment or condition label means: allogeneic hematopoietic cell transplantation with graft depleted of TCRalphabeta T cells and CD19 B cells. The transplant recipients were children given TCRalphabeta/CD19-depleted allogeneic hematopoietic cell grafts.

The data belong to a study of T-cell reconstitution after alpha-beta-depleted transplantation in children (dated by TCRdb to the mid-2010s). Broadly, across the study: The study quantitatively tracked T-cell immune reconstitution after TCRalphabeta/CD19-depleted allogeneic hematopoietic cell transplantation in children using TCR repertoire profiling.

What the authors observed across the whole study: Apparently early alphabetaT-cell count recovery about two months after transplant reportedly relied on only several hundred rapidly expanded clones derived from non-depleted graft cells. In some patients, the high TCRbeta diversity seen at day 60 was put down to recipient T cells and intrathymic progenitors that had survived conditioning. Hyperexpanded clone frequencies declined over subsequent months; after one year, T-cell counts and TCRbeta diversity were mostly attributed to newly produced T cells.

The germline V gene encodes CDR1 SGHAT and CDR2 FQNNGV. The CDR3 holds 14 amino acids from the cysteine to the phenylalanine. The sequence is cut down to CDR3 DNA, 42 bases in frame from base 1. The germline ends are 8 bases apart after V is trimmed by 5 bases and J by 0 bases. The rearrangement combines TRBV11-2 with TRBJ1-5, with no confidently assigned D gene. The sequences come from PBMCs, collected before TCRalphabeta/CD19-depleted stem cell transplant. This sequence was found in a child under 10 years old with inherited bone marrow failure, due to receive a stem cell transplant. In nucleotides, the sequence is TGTGCCAGCAGCCTAGGTCCTAGCAATCAGCCCCAGCATTTT. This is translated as CASSLGPSNQPQHF.